The T cell receptor beta chain described here comes from a study of blood T cells in healthy people across ages. Study-level information: Capture via template switching afforded approximately one barcoded beta molecule per two T cells. Study-level findings and limits: Unsorted PBMCs prevented conclusive naive versus antigen-experienced comparison. Long-lived donors exceeded aged donors in naive CD4+ cells and diversity.

Sample-barcoded 5' priming and a J-beta primer mix drove a second PCR of roughly 6 to 12 cycles. TCRdb re-analysed the 5' RACE reads in MiXCR, keeping a single row per CDR3 protein. The sample has approximately 800,000 distinct CDR3 sequences; roughly three fifths are singletons. Comment on this clonotype: The target antigen is unknown.

The CDR3 contains 13 residues. CDR1 is DFQATT and CDR2 is SNEGSKA in the germline V gene (reference sequence). V trimming: 6 bases; J trimming: 11 bases; junction bases outside the gene matches: 14. The genes are TRBV20-1 and TRBJ2-5; the match to TRBD2 covers 8 bases. Source material: blood. The receptor's source is a man aged 40-55 years in good health. Here the CDR3 reads CSAPGTRNNEQYF. In DNA, the CDR3 is TGCAGTGCGCCCGGGACTAGAAACAATGAGCAGTACTTC.